The sequence of this TCR beta chain was determined in a study of blood T cell repertoires in COVID-19. Overall study context: There were acute and convalescent COVID-19 samples, and they came from the United States, Italy and Spain. PBMCs, B-cell-depleted T cells, or T cells provided the cDNA or gDNA that made up the material.

Original methodology: Estimation of nucleated cell counts relied on the amplification of reference gene primers. Clones were read by immunoSEQ multiplex PCR, and TCRdb kept only the in-frame ones, dropping some. V, J and clone size were drawn from that table, and D and trimming were deduced from the DNA. The data hold a few hundred thousand clones, with 86% observed a single time. The CDR3 consists of 15 residues. V lost 2 bases and J lost 6, with 13 bases in between. Germline assignment: CDR1 SGHAT and CDR2 FQNNGV. The V call is TRBV11-2, the J call TRBJ2-2; D may be TRBD2 (5 bases). The sample was peripheral blood. The source is a woman aged 30 to 39 with active or convalescent COVID-19. CDR3 sequence (DNA): TGTGCCAGCAGCTTAACTAGTAGGGCTCCCGGGGAGCTGTTTTTT. Protein: CASSLTSRAPGELFF.